The 4 T cell receptor beta chains reported below all come from one sample, sequenced in a study of blood T cell repertoires in COVID-19 (dated by TCRdb to between 2020 and 2021). Library prep was done by the immunoSEQ multiplex PCR assay. TCRdb obtained this table from immuneACCESS and retained in-frame rearrangements with V and J assigned. These tables miss some clones; where compared with another copy, unresolved V genes account for less than half of the shortfall, and the remainder is unexplained. A total of about 230,000 clones appear in this sample, more than 75% of them only once. The top ten clonotypes cover around a tenth of the sample. Sequencing was carried out using peripheral blood. The receptor source for this set is a man aged 50-59 years with COVID-19, enrolled during active disease.

This rearrangement joins TRBV6-2 or TRBV6-3 to TRBJ1-2; tentatively, D is TRBD1 (6 bases). V was shortened by 5 bases and J by 4 bases, with 14 bases between the two germline ends. The CDR3 is 14 residues long. CDR1 MNHEY and CDR2 SVGEGT come from the germline V gene. The CDR3 spells CASSPQGQGYGYTF. The CDR3 DNA sequence: TGTGCCAGCAGTCCACAGGGCCAGGGCTATGGCTACACCTTC.

V is TRBV11-2 and J is TRBJ1-1; no clear D gene. Germline V gene lookup returns CDR1 SGHAT and CDR2 FQNNGV. Trimming removed 4 bases from V and 1 base from J, with 7 bases in between. CDR3 length: 13 residues. CDR3 DNA: TGTGCCAGCAGCTACAACAGGAACACTGAAGCTTTCTTT. Its protein product is CASSYNRNTEAFF.

The CDR3 nucleotides read TGTGCCAGCAGGTCCAGGGGGACCGAGCAGTACTTC. Its protein product is CASRSRGTEQYF. The chain links TRBV12-3 or TRBV12-4 to TRBJ2-7, with TRBD1 identical over 7 bases. Trimming at V came to 6 bases and at J to 6 bases, leaving 5 bases not matched to a gene. This CDR3 region has 12 residues.

This sequence joins TRBV6-5 and TRBJ1-2, with D possibly matching TRBD1 (6 bases). Between the trimmed V and J ends, which lost 2 bases and 3 bases, there was a span of 10 bases. This CDR3 spans 14 amino acids. Germline-derived CDR1 and CDR2 are MNHEY and SVGAGI. The CDR3 region is CASSYGNRDYGYTF. The DNA for the CDR3 is TGTGCCAGCAGTTACGGAAACAGGGACTATGGCTACACCTTC.